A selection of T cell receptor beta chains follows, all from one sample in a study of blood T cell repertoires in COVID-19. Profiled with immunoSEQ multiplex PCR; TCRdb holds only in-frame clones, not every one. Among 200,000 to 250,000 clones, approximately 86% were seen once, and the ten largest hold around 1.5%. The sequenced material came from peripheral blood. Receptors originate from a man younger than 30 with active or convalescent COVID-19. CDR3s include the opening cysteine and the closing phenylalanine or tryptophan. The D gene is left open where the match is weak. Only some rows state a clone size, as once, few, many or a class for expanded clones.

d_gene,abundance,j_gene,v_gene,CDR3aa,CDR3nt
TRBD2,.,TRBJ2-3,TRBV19,CASSGWTSGVITDTQYF,TGTGCCAGTAGTGGATGGACTAGCGGCGTCATCACAGATACGCAGTATTTT
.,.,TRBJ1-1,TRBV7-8,CASSLPRQVTTFF,TGTGCCAGCAGCTTACCACGACAGGTCACGACTTTCTTT
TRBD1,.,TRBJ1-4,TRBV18,CASSSDRVAEKLFF,TGTGCCAGCTCCTCGGACAGGGTTGCGGAAAAACTGTTTTTT
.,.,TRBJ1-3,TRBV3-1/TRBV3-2,CASSHMYSFRGEPISGNTIYF,TGTGCCAGCAGCCATATGTATTCGTTTCGAGGCGAGCCGATCTCTGGAAACACCATATATTTT
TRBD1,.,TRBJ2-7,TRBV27,CASSQYAAGTGGGYEQYF,TGTGCCAGCAGTCAATACGCCGCCGGGACAGGGGGAGGCTACGAGCAGTACTTC
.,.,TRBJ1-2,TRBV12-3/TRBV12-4,CASSPTGSVGYTF,TGTGCCAGCAGCCCCACAGGGTCCGTGGGCTACACCTTC
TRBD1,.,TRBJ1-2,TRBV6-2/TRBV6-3,CASSTYRGTGYTF,TGTGCCAGCAGTACCTACAGGGGAACAGGCTACACCTTC
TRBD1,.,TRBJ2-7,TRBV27,CASNPGTGVYEQYF,TGTGCCAGCAACCCCGGGACAGGGGTCTACGAGCAGTACTTC
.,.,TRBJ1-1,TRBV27,CASSLRGGITEAFF,TGTGCCAGCAGTTTACGGGGGGGGATCACTGAAGCTTTCTTT
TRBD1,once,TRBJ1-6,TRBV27,CASTGTAKNSPLHF,TGTGCCAGCACAGGGACAGCCAAGAATTCACCCCTCCACTTT
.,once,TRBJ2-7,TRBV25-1,CASSLYEQYF,TGTGCCAGCAGTCTCTACGAGCAGTACTTC
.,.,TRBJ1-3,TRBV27,CASSLGGSGNTIYF,TGTGCCAGCAGTTTGGGGGGGTCTGGAAACACCATATATTTT
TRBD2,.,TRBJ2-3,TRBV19,CASRISGSTDTQYF,TGTGCCAGTAGGATTAGCGGGAGCACAGATACGCAGTATTTT